Below are 18 T cell receptor beta chains sequenced from a single sample in a study of blood T cell repertoires in COVID-19. Method: immunoSEQ multiplex PCR; TCRdb's copy keeps in-frame clones and lacks some. The sample holds a few hundred thousand clones, about 87% seen once. The source material was peripheral blood. Receptor source: a man aged 55-75 years who had recovered from COVID-19.

This clone was observed once. The chain recombines TRBV6-2 or TRBV6-3 with TRBJ2-2; D not resolved. Germline V gene lookup returns CDR1 MNHEY and CDR2 SVGEGT. The V gene lost 4 bases and the J gene lost 6 bases, with 18 bases spanning the gap. The CDR3 consists of 16 residues. In nucleotides, the CDR3 is TGTGCCAGCAGTTCGCCCGCCAACACCCTCGCCGGGGAGCTGTTTTTT. Translating gives CASSSPANTLAGELFF.

V gene TRBV7-2 combines with J gene TRBJ2-3; no clear D. This CDR3 contains 15 residues. Germline values: CDR1 SGHTA, CDR2 FQGNSA. V shed 1 base and J shed 2 bases, with 10 bases lying between them. The CDR3 bases are TGTGCCAGCAGCTTAGAAACTATCCCCACAGATACGCAGTATTTT. Amino acid sequence: CASSLETIPTDTQYF.

This clone was observed a few times. CDR3 nucleotides: TGTGCCAGCAGCTACAGGGTGGACACCGGGGAGCTGTTTTTT. Translating gives CASSYRVDTGELFF. The genes are TRBV7-9 and TRBJ2-2, with D perhaps matching TRBD1 (6 bases). The CDR3 is made up of 14 amino acids. V dropped 4 bases and J dropped 3 bases, with 9 bases sitting between them. CDR1 SEHNR and CDR2 FQNEAQ come from the germline V gene (reference sequence).

The V and J genes are TRBV5-1 and TRBJ2-2; 9 bases match TRBD1. The germline V gene encodes CDR1 SGHRS and CDR2 YFSETQ. This CDR3 is built from 19 residues. Germline trimming cut 4 bases from V and 0 bases from J; bases unmatched to any gene: 13. CDR3 sequence reads: CASSLVPGQGSANTGELFF. The CDR3 DNA reads as TGCGCCAGCAGCCTCGTCCCGGGACAGGGATCCGCGAACACCGGGGAGCTGTTTTTT.

In its sample, this clone was seen a few times. The chain has TRBV11-2 and TRBJ2-1; D perhaps matches TRBD1 (5 bases). Trimming left V 3 bases short and J 5 bases short, with 11 bases between. Germline CDR1 and CDR2: SGHAT and FQNNGV. The CDR3 is made up of 14 amino acids. The CDR3 sequence is CASSLSGFDNEQFF. DNA of the CDR3: TGTGCCAGCAGCTTGTCAGGGTTCGACAATGAGCAGTTCTTC.

The chain carries TRBV19 and TRBJ2-5, with 12 bases identical to TRBD2. J was trimmed by 4 bases and V by 5 bases; bases with no gene match: 14. In germline, CDR1 is LNHDA, CDR2 SQIVND (reference sequence). The CDR3 consists of 18 residues. CDR3 amino acids: CASSPPASGGVVVETQYF. DNA for the CDR3: TGTGCCAGTAGTCCCCCGGCTAGCGGGGGGGTGGTTGTAGAGACCCAGTACTTC.

The J gene is TRBJ2-7, the V gene TRBV6-4; 8 bases fit TRBD1. CDR1 is MRHNA and CDR2 is SNTAGT in the germline V gene. This CDR3 is built from 15 residues. V shed 7 bases and J 5 bases; nucleotides not matched to a gene: 13. The CDR3 here is CASNFSGTGGDEQYF. In DNA form, the CDR3 reads TGTGCCAGCAACTTTTCCGGGACAGGAGGCGACGAGCAGTACTTC.

This chain links TRBV5-1 with TRBJ1-6, with D unresolved. The CDR3 contains 18 residues. V was pared by 4 bases and J by 0 bases, with 17 bases between. The germline V gene encodes CDR1 SGHRS and CDR2 YFSETQ. This chain's CDR3 is CASSPNTATSSYNSPLHF. CDR3 DNA sequence: TGCGCCAGCAGCCCCAATACCGCTACGAGCTCCTATAATTCACCCCTCCACTTT.

V usage is TRBV13 and J usage is TRBJ2-5, with D possibly TRBD1 on 6 matching bases. The V end was cut by 2 bases, the J end by 3 bases, with 7 bases between. Germline V gives CDR1 PRHDT, CDR2 FYEKMQ (reference sequence). The CDR3 has 13 residues. Written as DNA, the CDR3 is TGTGCCAGCAGCTTACGGACAGAAGAGACCCAGTACTTC. Protein: CASSLRTEETQYF. Complete variable domain (other parts from reference TRBV13 and TRBJ2-5): AAGVIQSPRHLIKEKRETATLKCYPIPRHDTVYWYQQGPGQDPQFLISFYEKMQSDKGSIPDRFSAQQFSDYHSELNMSSLELGDSALYFCASSLRTEETQYFGPGTRLLVL.

The V and J genes are TRBV18 and TRBJ2-7; perhaps TRBD1 as D (6 bases). V was pared by 0 bases and J by 6 bases, with 12 bases between. CDR3 length: 14 amino acids. CDR1 and CDR2 from the germline V gene are KGHSH and LQKENI. The CDR3 DNA is TGTGCCAGCTCACCACCGGGGGCGTTAGTCGAGCAGTACTTC. It codes for CASSPPGALVEQYF.

The CDR3 is CASSLAGRSNEQYF. CDR3 sequence (DNA): TGTGCCAGCAGCTTAGCGGGCAGGTCCAACGAGCAGTACTTC. The gene calls are TRBV7-9 and TRBJ2-7; D not certain. The germline V gene has CDR1 SEHNR and CDR2 FQNEAQ (reference sequence). V lost 0 bases, J lost 5 bases, and 11 bases lay in between. The CDR3 length is 14 residues.

This clone was recorded only once. This chain joins TRBV7-8 and TRBJ2-7; a possible D gene is TRBD1 (5 bases). The CDR3 is 13 residues long. Trimming took off 3 bases at V and 5 bases at J, with 11 bases between the two ends. Germline CDR1 is SGHVS and CDR2 is FQNEAQ. The chain's CDR3 is CASSFPRAHEQYF. The CDR3 nucleotides are TGTGCCAGCAGCTTTCCCAGGGCCCACGAGCAGTACTTC.

The genes are TRBV10-3 and TRBJ1-6; 7 bases line up with TRBD1. The V segment lost 3 bases and the J segment 5 bases; nucleotides outside the gene matches: 7. The CDR3 consists of 16 residues. Germline CDR1 ENHRY, CDR2 SYGVKD. CDR3 sequence (DNA): TGTGCCATCAGTGAACTCCACGGGACAGATAATTCACCCCTCCACTTT. As protein: CAISELHGTDNSPLHF.

The CDR3 loop is CASSLGTGGEKLFF. CDR3 nucleotides: TGTGCCAGCAGCTTAGGGACCGGGGGTGAAAAACTGTTTTTT. The rearrangement joins TRBV7-3 to TRBJ1-4; a weak D match, TRBD1 (5 bases). Germline lookup yields CDR1 SGHTA and CDR2 FQGTGA. This CDR3 has 14 amino acids. V was pared by 2 bases and J by 7 bases, with 11 bases between.

The chain uses TRBV5-8 and TRBJ1-2, with 7 bases matching TRBD1. Per the germline V gene, CDR1 is SGHTS and CDR2 is YDEGEE. The junction had 4 bases not matched to a gene; V was cut back by 4 bases and J by 4 bases. The CDR3 has 13 residues. For the CDR3, the DNA is TGTGCCAGCAGCCTCGACAGGGCCTATGGCTACACCTTC. Its translation is CASSLDRAYGYTF.

The genes are TRBV5-1 and TRBJ2-3; 10 nucleotides align to TRBD1. The CDR3 is 19 residues long. Germline lookup yields CDR1 SGHRS and CDR2 YFSETQ. Trimming removed 4 bases from V and 2 bases from J; junction bases left unmatched: 16. The CDR3 coding sequence is TGCGCCAGCAGCCCGTCCCGGGACAGGGGCGGGTTGGTCACAGATACGCAGTATTTT. This codes for CASSPSRDRGGLVTDTQYF. Filled out from reference TRBV5-1 and TRBJ2-3, the complete variable domain reads KAGVTQTPRYLIKTRGQQVTLSCSPISGHRSVSWYQQTPGQGLQFLFEYFSETQRNKGNFPGRFSGRQFSNSRSEMNVSTLELGDSALYLCASSPSRDRGGLVTDTQYFGPGTRLTVL.

The chain is built from TRBV5-1 and TRBJ2-7, with 12 bases matching TRBD1. The CDR3 loop spans 16 amino acids. V was clipped by 0 bases and J by 6 bases; unmatched bases: 7. Germline CDR1 SGHRS, CDR2 YFSETQ. CDR3 sequence: CASSLDGDRGLGEQYF. The CDR3 DNA sequence: TGCGCCAGCAGCTTGGATGGGGACAGGGGGCTCGGCGAGCAGTACTTC. The whole variable domain, filled in from reference TRBV5-1 and TRBJ2-7, reads KAGVTQTPRYLIKTRGQQVTLSCSPISGHRSVSWYQQTPGQGLQFLFEYFSETQRNKGNFPGRFSGRQFSNSRSEMNVSTLELGDSALYLCASSLDGDRGLGEQYFGPGTRLTVT.

The table lists this clone with a few counts. In nucleotides, the CDR3 is TGTGCCAGCAGCTTGGGTCCCGGGGGGGCCCCAGATACGCAGTATTTT. Translation gives CASSLGPGGAPDTQYF. This rearrangement joins TRBV5-4 to TRBJ2-3, with 8 bases fitting TRBD2. In germline, CDR1 is SGHNT, CDR2 YYREEE (reference sequence). Unmatched junction bases numbered 7, after V lost 0 bases and J lost 4 bases. This CDR3 contains 16 residues.